This TCR beta chain was sequenced in a study of T cells in Graves' hyperthyroidism and ophthalmopathy. Study-wide findings and caveats: Stable hyperthyroidism was separated from ophthalmopathy by a model based on 13 V-J features.

This clonotype was detected ten times or more. The antigen is undetermined. Authors of the study amplified TCR beta CDR3 regions from RNA transcripts. Using the HTBI primer set, a first-round RT-PCR was run on the TCR CDR3. TCRdb ran MiXCR on the multiplex PCR reads and lists one entry per CDR3 protein. Seen here are hundreds of thousands of distinct CDR3 sequences, around 13% observed once, and the top ten hold around 12%. Ophthalmopathy patients all had a Clinical Activity Score of at least 3, a NOSPECS grade of at least 4 and disease under 3 months old. A patient was excluded if there was uncontrolled infection, other autoimmune disease, pregnancy or lactation. Thyroid ultrasound and orbital computed tomography, with clinical symptoms and serum thyroxine and TRAb, informed diagnoses. The TCR was taken from a woman between 45 and 65 years old with Graves' ophthalmopathy. Sequencing used blood.

CDR3 sequence reads: CASSAAGEQYF. Written as DNA, the CDR3 is TGTGCCAGCAGTGCAGCGGGGGAGCAGTACTTC. The rearrangement uses TRBV2 and TRBJ2-7; 7 bases agree with TRBD2. This CDR3 has 11 residues. Germline values: CDR1 SNHLY, CDR2 FYNNEI. Unmatched junction bases numbered 1, after V lost 4 bases and J lost 7 bases.